These 22 T cell receptor beta chains share one sample of origin, sequenced in a study of a mutant IDH1 vaccine in newly diagnosed glioma. For these TCRs, the target antigens are not known. The assay was immunoSEQ multiplex PCR, and TCRdb's table has in-frame clones only and misses some. The data contain around 52,000 clones, 76% of them singletons. Time point specified: week 35, safety follow-up. The vaccine gave 300 ug of a 20-mer mutant IDH1 peptide subcutaneously per dose. The material sequenced was PBMCs, taken from a glioma patient whose treatment included an IDH1 peptide vaccine. These TCRs come from a middle-aged man with glioma.

This chain connects TRBV11-3 to TRBJ2-5; the D is unclear. Deletions cut 0 bases from V and 1 base from J, with 9 bases between. This CDR3 has 15 amino acids. Germline CDR1 is SGHNT and CDR2 is YENEEA. The CDR3 loop reads CASSLDISPQETQYF. CDR3 bases: TGTGCCAGCAGCTTAGACATATCCCCCCAAGAGACCCAGTACTTC. Supplemented by reference TRBV11-3 and TRBJ2-5, the full variable domain reads EAGVVQSPRYKIIEKKQPVAFWCNPISGHNTLYWYLQNLGQGPELLIRYENEEAVDDSQLPKDRFSAERLKGVDSTLKIQPAELGDSAVYLCASSLDISPQETQYFGPGTRLLVL.

The rearrangement uses TRBV7-9 and TRBJ2-7; the match to TRBD2 covers 14 bases. The CDR3 is 16 residues long. The germline V gene has CDR1 SEHNR and CDR2 FQNEAQ (reference sequence). With V trimmed by 4 bases and J by 4 bases, 6 bases remained unmatched. CDR3: CASSSTGTSGSYEQYV. The CDR3 DNA is TGTGCCAGCAGCTCCACCGGGACTAGCGGGAGTTACGAGCAGTACGTC.

The chain combines TRBV7-9 with TRBJ2-6; D is uncertain. This CDR3 has 18 residues. Germline CDR1 and CDR2: SEHNR and FQNEAQ (reference sequence). V dropped 6 bases and J dropped 1 base, with 19 bases sitting between them. The CDR3 DNA follows: TGTGCCAGCAGTTCAACCGGGTTAACGAAGTCTGGGGCCAACGTCCTGACTTTC. This translates into CASSSTGLTKSGANVLTF.

This clone has only one observation. The chain joins TRBV5-4 to TRBJ2-7, with 9 bases aligning to TRBD2. The germline V gene has CDR1 SGHNT and CDR2 YYREEE (reference sequence). This CDR3 is 15 amino acids long. J was trimmed by 3 bases and V by 0 bases; bases with no gene match: 4. CDR3 amino acids: CASSLAGTSRYEQYF. CDR3 bases: TGTGCCAGCAGCTTGGCCGGGACTAGCCGCTACGAGCAGTACTTC.

The chain uses TRBV6-5 and TRBJ1-2; 8 positions match TRBD1. Germline CDR1 and CDR2: MNHEY and SVGAGI. The CDR3 runs to 14 residues. V lost 2 bases and J lost 8; bases outside the gene matches: 7. In DNA, the CDR3 is TGTGCCAGCAGTTACCTACAGGGGGGGAAGGGCTACACCTTC. Translated, it gives CASSYLQGGKGYTF.

The chain carries TRBV10-3 and TRBJ2-2; 16 bases are a match to TRBD2. Trimming took 4 bases from V and 0 from J; bases not matched to a gene: 2. CDR1 and CDR2 from the germline V gene are ENHRY and SYGVKD. The CDR3 spans 18 residues. As DNA, the CDR3 is TGTGCCATCAGTGGGGGACTAGCGGGAGGGCCGAACACCGGGGAGCTGTTTTTT. It specifies CAISGGLAGGPNTGELFF.

The chain links TRBV27 to TRBJ2-3; D is uncertain. V shed 8 bases and J shed 2 bases, with 5 bases lying between them. Per germline, CDR1 MNHEY and CDR2 SMNVEV (reference sequence). This CDR3 is built from 11 residues. As DNA, the CDR3 is TGTGCCAGCGCGGTCACAGATACGCAGTATTTT. Its protein product is CASAVTDTQYF.

The chain recombines TRBV4-1 with TRBJ2-7; weak D call: TRBD1 (6 bases). The germline CDR1 and CDR2 sequences are MGHRA and YSYEKL. This CDR3 is 16 amino acids long. The V end lost 0 bases, the J end lost 2 bases, and 14 bases lay between the germline ends. The DNA for the CDR3 is TGCGCCAGCAGCCAAGAAGCAGGGGTTGGAGCCTACGAGCAGTACTTC. It codes for CASSQEAGVGAYEQYF.

This chain joins TRBV9 and TRBJ1-1; D remains ambiguous. The CDR3 spans 13 residues. Trimming left V 3 bases short and J 4 bases short, with 10 bases between. Germline values: CDR1 SGDLS, CDR2 YYNGEE. The CDR3 sequence is CASSGGPVTEAFF. CDR3 sequence (DNA): TGTGCCAGCAGCGGTGGACCGGTCACTGAAGCTTTCTTT. Based on the CDR3 plus reference TRBV9 and TRBJ1-1, the full variable domain is DSGVTQTPKHLITATGQRVTLRCSPRSGDLSVYWYQQSLDQGLQFLIQYYNGEERAKGNILERFSAQQFPDLHSELNLSSLELGDSALYFCASSGGPVTEAFFGQGTRLTVV.

The CDR3 loop reads CATSSGGYEQYF. The CDR3 DNA reads TGTGCCACCAGCAGCGGCGGCTACGAGCAGTACTTC. The genes are TRBV15 and TRBJ2-7; D is unresolved. The CDR3 is 12 residues long. The V end lost 3 bases, the J end lost 3 bases, and 6 bases lay between the germline ends. The germline CDR1 and CDR2 sequences are LNHNV and YYDKDF (reference sequence).

The genes are TRBV6-1 and TRBJ1-3; D gene uncertain. Germline loops: CDR1 MNHNS, CDR2 SASEGT. There are 14 residues in the CDR3. V was shortened by 3 bases and J by 0 bases, with 6 bases between the two germline ends. The CDR3 reads CASSDPTSGNTIYF. In DNA form, the CDR3 reads TGTGCCAGCAGTGACCCAACCTCTGGAAACACCATATATTTT.

The V and J genes are TRBV5-1 and TRBJ2-6; no definite D call. The germline V gene encodes CDR1 SGHRS and CDR2 YFSETQ. The CDR3 runs 13 residues. V dropped 1 base and J dropped 16 bases, with 15 bases sitting between them. The CDR3: CASSLSGRPSLTF. In DNA form, the CDR3 reads TGCGCCAGCAGCTTGTCAGGCAGGCCGTCTCTGACTTTC.

The CDR3 nucleotides read TGTGCCAGCAGTGAACAGACGGCGCGTGGCTACACCTTC. It codes for CASSEQTARGYTF. The rearrangement links TRBV2 to TRBJ1-2, with unresolved D. CDR3 size: 13 residues. Germline-derived CDR1 and CDR2 are SNHLY and FYNNEI. Trimming left V 2 bases short and J 7 bases short, with 11 bases between.

The rearrangement uses TRBV19 and TRBJ1-2, with 8 bases lining up with TRBD1. Germline CDR1 reads LNHDA; CDR2 reads SQIVND (reference sequence). The CDR3 extends over 13 amino acids. Losses at the gene ends were 6 bases for V and 3 bases for J; bases not matched to a gene: 3. CDR3 sequence: CASSRDRYYGYTF. In nucleotides, the CDR3 is TGTGCCAGTAGCCGGGACAGGTACTATGGCTACACCTTC.

Concerning this clone itself: The conserved phenylalanine or tryptophan normally closing the CDR3 is absent here, so this likely arose from a read error. It is unclear where the CDR3 begins or ends on the DNA, so no DNA is shown, and the CDR3 is as TCRdb lists it. V is TRBV6-5 and J is TRBJ1-2; TRBD1 is the table's D call and was not checked against the DNA. CDR1 is MNHEY, CDR2 SVGAGI, per germline. The CDR3 has 10 residues if both end residues are counted. The CDR3 sequence: CASSPIQGGN.

CDR3: CASTGTSDGEQYF. The DNA for the CDR3 is TGTGCCAGTACGGGGACTAGCGACGGCGAGCAGTACTTC. This chain uses TRBV19 with TRBJ2-7, with 10 bases aligning to TRBD2. Germline lookup yields CDR1 LNHDA and CDR2 SQIVND (reference sequence). V dropped 7 bases and J dropped 6; count of bases not matched to a gene: 6. This CDR3 has 13 amino acids.

This rearrangement joins TRBV19 to TRBJ2-2; TRBD1 matches 9 bases. The CDR3 has 15 residues. With 9 bases clipped from V and 0 bases from J, the junction kept 5 bases outside the gene matches. CDR1 and CDR2 from the germline V gene are LNHDA and SQIVND (reference sequence). CDR3: CASTNRGPNTGELFF. CDR3 in DNA: TGTGCCAGCACTAACAGGGGGCCGAACACCGGGGAGCTGTTTTTT. Full variable domain (missing parts from reference TRBV19 and TRBJ2-2): DGGITQSPKYLFRKEGQNVTLSCEQNLNHDAMYWYRQDPGQGLRLIYYSQIVNDFQKGDIAEGYSVSREKKESFPLTVTSAQKNPTAFYLCASTNRGPNTGELFFGEGSRLTVL.

The J gene is TRBJ2-5, the V gene TRBV5-1; TRBD2 matches at 11 bases. CDR3 length equals 15 residues. From germline, CDR1 is SGHRS and CDR2 YFSETQ. Trimming cost V 4 bases and J 2 bases; bases outside gene matches: 4. CDR3 region: CASSPRLAGQETQYF. CDR3 DNA sequence: TGCGCCAGCAGCCCGAGACTAGCGGGGCAAGAGACCCAGTACTTC.

The CDR3 reads CASSPRTGEQLAYEQYF. CDR3 in DNA: TGCGCCAGCAGCCCTAGGACAGGGGAGCAATTAGCCTACGAGCAGTACTTC. This chain links TRBV5-1 with TRBJ2-7; 9 bases fit TRBD1. CDR3 length: 17 amino acids. V dropped 4 bases and J dropped 2; count of bases not matched to a gene: 13. Germline V CDR1 and CDR2: SGHRS, YFSETQ. Based on the CDR3 plus reference TRBV5-1 and TRBJ2-7, the full variable domain is KAGVTQTPRYLIKTRGQQVTLSCSPISGHRSVSWYQQTPGQGLQFLFEYFSETQRNKGNFPGRFSGRQFSNSRSEMNVSTLELGDSALYLCASSPRTGEQLAYEQYFGPGTRLTVT.

J is TRBJ2-7 and V is TRBV11-3; no clear D gene. This CDR3 spans 13 amino acids. The V gene lost 4 bases and the J gene lost 6 bases, with 13 bases spanning the gap. The germline CDR1 and CDR2 sequences are SGHNT and YENEEA. DNA for the CDR3: TGTGCCAGCAGCTCCGGACCCGGCGGCGAGCAGTACGTC. This sequence encodes CASSSGPGGEQYV.

The chain is built from TRBV11-3 and TRBJ1-2; unclear D gene. V lost 2 bases to trimming and J lost 3 bases, with 10 bases between them. CDR1 and CDR2 from the germline V gene are SGHNT and YENEEA. The CDR3 covers 14 residues. The DNA of the CDR3 is TGTGCCAGCAGCTTAAATCAGTTGGACTATGGCTACACCTTC. This encodes CASSLNQLDYGYTF.

V and J are TRBV19 and TRBJ1-5, with D unresolved. Deletions cut 5 bases from V and 2 bases from J, with 16 bases between. CDR3 length: 16 amino acids. Germline loops: CDR1 LNHDA, CDR2 SQIVND (reference sequence). CDR3 loop: CASSPQVLVGNQPQHF. DNA for the CDR3: TGTGCCAGTAGTCCCCAAGTTCTCGTTGGCAATCAGCCCCAGCATTTT. Using reference TRBV19 and TRBJ1-5 for the parts outside the CDR3, the full variable domain is DGGITQSPKYLFRKEGQNVTLSCEQNLNHDAMYWYRQDPGQGLRLIYYSQIVNDFQKGDIAEGYSVSREKKESFPLTVTSAQKNPTAFYLCASSPQVLVGNQPQHFGDGTRLSIL.